The rows below give T cell receptor beta chains drawn from one sample of a study of T cells after yellow fever vaccination. TCRdb redid the calling of the 5' RACE reads with MiXCR, one entry per CDR3 protein. This sample carries roughly 400,000 distinct CDR3 sequences, around a sixth of them seen once, and the ten largest clones take over 15%. The input for sequencing was PBMCs, taken before the yellow fever booster vaccination. The receptors come from a man younger than 30 who received the YFV17D yellow fever vaccine. Each CDR3 is given with its conserved first and last residue. D genes are given only for firm matches.

>TRBJ1-1|TRBV20-1|-
CSARQMNTEAFF
>TRBJ1-1|TRBV5-1|-
CASSWGEWGVAEAFF
>TRBJ2-5|TRBV6-6|-
CASSYEAFQYF
>TRBJ2-2|TRBV7-2|-
CASSFLTGFGELFF
>TRBJ1-1|TRBV29-1|-
CSVRSDRNTEAFF
>TRBJ1-4|TRBV4-3|TRBD1
CASSQGTPTGLNEKLFF
>TRBJ2-6|TRBV2|-
CARLDSAGANVLTF
>TRBJ2-1|TRBV7-7|TRBD1
CASSPRQGAGYEQFF
>TRBJ2-5|TRBV7-3|TRBD1
CASSSLGRTGRETQYF
>TRBJ1-5|TRBV5-1|-
CASSLTGGQGQPQHF